The rows below give T cell receptor beta chains drawn from one sample of a study of cytomegalovirus exposure and HLA in healthy donors. Only in-frame clones appear in the TCRdb table, and some are missing; sequencing was by immunoSEQ multiplex PCR. The table lists roughly 150,000 clones, roughly 88% of them singletons. Sequencing used PBMCs. Source of these receptors: a woman in her late teens or twenties in good health and CMV-seronegative. Each CDR3 is given with its conserved first and last residue. The D gene is left open where the match is weak. A row's size may be missing; if present it is once, few, many or a size class.

TRBD1 | TRBJ1-2 | TRBV6-1 | - | TGTGCCAGCAGTGGAGCCAGGACAGGGTTGGCCTATGGCTACACCTTC | CASSGARTGLAYGYTF
- | TRBJ2-7 | TRBV30 | - | TGTGCCTGTTATACGACAGGATCCGAGCAGTACTTC | CACYTTGSEQYF
TRBD2 | TRBJ2-1 | TRBV19 | - | TGTGCCAGTAGTATATGGGGGCTAGCGGGGGAAGCAGATGAGCAGTTCTTC | CASSIWGLAGEADEQFF
TRBD1 | TRBJ1-2 | TRBV19 | - | TGTGCCAGTAAGACGCAGGACAGGGGCTATGGCTACACCTTC | CASKTQDRGYGYTF
- | TRBJ2-5 | TRBV7-9 | - | TGTTCCAGCAGCCCTGAGTGGGTGAGGGTAGAGGAGACCCAGTACTTC | CSSSPEWVRVEETQYF
TRBD1 | TRBJ1-4 | TRBV19 | few | TGTGCCAGTAGGTCCGGGACAGGGCTCACTAATGAAAAACTGTTTTTT | CASRSGTGLTNEKLFF
TRBD2 | TRBJ2-1 | TRBV13 | - | TGTGCCAGCAGCTCGGGGACTAGCGGGGGGCCGAGTATTTACAATGAGCAGTTCTTC | CASSSGTSGGPSIYNEQFF
TRBD2 | TRBJ2-1 | TRBV2 | - | TGTGCCAGCAAGAGGTTAGCGGGGGATTCCTACAATGAGCAGTTCTTC | CASKRLAGDSYNEQFF
- | TRBJ1-1 | TRBV7-9 | - | TGTGCCAGCAGCCCAACGACGGGGGGGAACACTGAAGCTTTCTTT | CASSPTTGGNTEAFF
- | TRBJ1-5 | TRBV2 | - | TGTGCCAGCAGGGGGCTAGGGGATCAGCCCCAGCATTTT | CASRGLGDQPQHF
- | TRBJ1-2 | TRBV30 | - | TGTGCCTGGAGTAAAGAGACACCTTATGGCTACACCTTC | CAWSKETPYGYTF
- | TRBJ2-1 | TRBV18 | - | TGTGCCAGCTCACCATTATTGGACTCTTACAATGAGCAGTTCTTC | CASSPLLDSYNEQFF
- | TRBJ1-1 | TRBV18 | - | TGTGCCAGCTCACGCGACAAAAACACTGAAGCTTTCTTT | CASSRDKNTEAFF
- | TRBJ2-7 | TRBV5-1 | - | TGCGCCAGCAGCCAGGACTGGGATTCTAAGCAGTACTTC | CASSQDWDSKQYF
- | TRBJ2-2 | TRBV11-3 | - | TGTGCCAGCAGCCTCACACAGGTCACCGGGGAGCTGTTTTTT | CASSLTQVTGELFF
- | TRBJ1-2 | TRBV10-3 | - | TGTGCCATCAGTGGAGTTCCGGGGCGGGGTGGCTACACCTTC | CAISGVPGRGGYTF
- | TRBJ2-2 | TRBV28 | - | TGTGCCAGCAGTTTAGGTAGTAGTCTGAACACCGGGGAGCTGTTTTTT | CASSLGSSLNTGELFF
- | TRBJ2-3 | TRBV10-1 | - | TGCGCCAGCAGCCAGGGTACGGGGGTCACAGATACGCAGTATTTT | CASSQGTGVTDTQYF
TRBD2 | TRBJ2-5 | TRBV5-1 | - | TGCGCCAGCAGCACCGGGACTACCATCAAAGAGACCCAGTACTTC | CASSTGTTIKETQYF
- | TRBJ1-6 | TRBV4-1 | once | TGCGCCAGCAGCCAAGGGGCCACCGAAATGGGTAATTCACCCCTCCACTTT | CASSQGATEMGNSPLHF
- | TRBJ1-5 | TRBV30 | once | TGTGCCTGGAGTGTACAGGAAAATCAGCCCCAGCATTTT | CAWSVQENQPQHF
TRBD1 | TRBJ1-1 | TRBV6-1 | - | TGTGCCAGCAGAGGACAGGGGGCTGAGTTAGATAGGGCTTTCTTT | CASRGQGAELDRAFF
TRBD1 | TRBJ2-5 | TRBV5-1 | once | TGCGCCAGCAGCTCCCGGACAGGGGGAGAGACCCAGTACTTC | CASSSRTGGETQYF
- | TRBJ2-3 | TRBV11-2 | few | TGTGCCAGCAGCTTAGGGACAGTTGCAGATACGCAGTATTTT | CASSLGTVADTQYF
- | TRBJ1-5 | TRBV4-1 | - | TGCGCCAGCAGCGAGACAGGTTATCAGCCCCAGCATTTT | CASSETGYQPQHF
- | TRBJ2-5 | TRBV11-3 | - | TGTGCCAGCACCCGGGGGAGAGAGACCCAGTACTTC | CASTRGRETQYF
TRBD1 | TRBJ1-2 | TRBV6-1 | - | TGTGCCAGCAGTGCAATGGGACAGATGAAACGCTATGGCTACACCTTC | CASSAMGQMKRYGYTF
- | TRBJ2-7 | TRBV11-3 | few | TGTGCCAGCAGCTTATCGGGGGAGATATACGAGCAGTACTTC | CASSLSGEIYEQYF
TRBD1 | TRBJ2-7 | TRBV7-9 | - | TGTGCCAGCAGCCAGAGCGACAGGGGAAGTGCGCAGTACTTC | CASSQSDRGSAQYF
TRBD1 | TRBJ2-7 | TRBV11-1 | - | TGTGCCAGCAGCTTTTCCGGGACAGGGATCTACGAGCAGTACTTC | CASSFSGTGIYEQYF
- | TRBJ1-3 | TRBV29-1 | - | TGCAGCGTGAGCCCCTATGGTGGTGGAAACACCATATATTTT | CSVSPYGGGNTIYF
- | TRBJ2-7 | TRBV4-2 | - | TGTGCCAGCAGCCAAGAGGATTCAGGGGACTACGAGCAGTACTTC | CASSQEDSGDYEQYF
TRBD2 | TRBJ2-5 | TRBV7-9 | - | TGTGCCAGCAGCTTAACGTACGGGGGGTCCGGAGAGACCCAGTACTTC | CASSLTYGGSGETQYF
TRBD2 | TRBJ2-1 | TRBV5-6 | - | TGTGCCAGCAGCCCGATTTTAGCGGGGGTTTCCTACAATGAGCAGTTCTTC | CASSPILAGVSYNEQFF
TRBD1 | TRBJ1-2 | TRBV6-5 | - | TGTGCCAGCACCCTAAAGGGACAGGGGGGTGGCTACACCTTC | CASTLKGQGGGYTF
TRBD1 | TRBJ2-7 | TRBV5-3 | - | TGTGCCAGAAATGTTCACAGGGGGCCGGAGCAGTACTTC | CARNVHRGPEQYF
TRBD2 | TRBJ2-7 | TRBV6-4 | - | TGTGCCAGCAGCCCCGACGCGGGGGGGCGACACGGGCAGTACTTC | CASSPDAGGRHGQYF
TRBD1 | TRBJ2-6 | TRBV5-1 | - | TGCGCCAGCAGCCCTCCCGGGACAGGGTCTTGGGCCAACGTCCTGACTTTC | CASSPPGTGSWANVLTF
- | TRBJ1-5 | TRBV19 | - | TGTGCCAGTAGTACAGCCCCCGGCGGTTATAGCAATCAGCCCCAGCATTTT | CASSTAPGGYSNQPQHF
- | TRBJ1-3 | TRBV7-6 | - | TGTGCCAGCAGCTTTGGAGGGGTCTCTGGAAACACCATATATTTT | CASSFGGVSGNTIYF